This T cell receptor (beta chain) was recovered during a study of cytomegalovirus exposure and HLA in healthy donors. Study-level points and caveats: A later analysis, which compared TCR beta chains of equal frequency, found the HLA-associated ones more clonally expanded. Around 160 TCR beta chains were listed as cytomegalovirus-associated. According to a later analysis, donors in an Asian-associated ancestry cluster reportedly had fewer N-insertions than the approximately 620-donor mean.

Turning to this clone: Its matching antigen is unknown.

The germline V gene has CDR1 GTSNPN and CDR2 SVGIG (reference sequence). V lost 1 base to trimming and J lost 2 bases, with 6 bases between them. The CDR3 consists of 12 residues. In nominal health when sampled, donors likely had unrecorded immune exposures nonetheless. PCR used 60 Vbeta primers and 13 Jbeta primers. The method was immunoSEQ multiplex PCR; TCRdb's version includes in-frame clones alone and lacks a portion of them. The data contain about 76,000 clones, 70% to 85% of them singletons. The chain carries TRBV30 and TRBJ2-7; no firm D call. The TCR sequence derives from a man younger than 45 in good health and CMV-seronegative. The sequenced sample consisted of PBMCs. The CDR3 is CAWSEDTYEQYF. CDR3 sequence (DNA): TGTGCCTGGAGTGAAGACACCTACGAGCAGTACTTC.